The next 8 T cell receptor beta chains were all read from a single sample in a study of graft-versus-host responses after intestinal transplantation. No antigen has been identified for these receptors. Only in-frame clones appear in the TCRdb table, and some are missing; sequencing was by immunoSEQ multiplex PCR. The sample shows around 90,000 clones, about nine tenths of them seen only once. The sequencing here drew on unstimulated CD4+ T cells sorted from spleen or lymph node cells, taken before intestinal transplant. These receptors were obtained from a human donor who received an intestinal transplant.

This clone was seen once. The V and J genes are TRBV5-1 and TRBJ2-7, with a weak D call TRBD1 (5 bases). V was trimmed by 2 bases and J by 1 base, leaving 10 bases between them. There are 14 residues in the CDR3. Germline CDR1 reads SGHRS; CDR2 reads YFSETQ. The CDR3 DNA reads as TGCGCCAGCAGCTTTAGTCAGGGTTCCTACGAGCAGTACTTC. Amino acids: CASSFSQGSYEQYF.

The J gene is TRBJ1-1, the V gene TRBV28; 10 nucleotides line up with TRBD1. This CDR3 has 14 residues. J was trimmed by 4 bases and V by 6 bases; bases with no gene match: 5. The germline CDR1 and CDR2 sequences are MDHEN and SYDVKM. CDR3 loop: CASSRQGAGTEAFF. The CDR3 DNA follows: TGTGCCAGCAGCCGACAGGGGGCCGGCACTGAAGCTTTCTTT.

CDR3 sequence: CASLKFARNNYGYTF. The CDR3 nucleotides are TGTGCCAGCTTGAAATTTGCCAGGAACAACTATGGCTACACCTTC. This rearrangement joins TRBV28 to TRBJ1-2, with unresolved D. Germline loops: CDR1 MDHEN, CDR2 SYDVKM. Between the trimmed V and J ends, which lost 8 bases and 2 bases, there was a span of 18 bases. This CDR3 has 15 residues.

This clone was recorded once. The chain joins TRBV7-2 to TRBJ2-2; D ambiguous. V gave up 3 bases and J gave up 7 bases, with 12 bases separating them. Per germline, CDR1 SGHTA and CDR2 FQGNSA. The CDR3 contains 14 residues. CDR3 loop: CASSLVIGIGELFF. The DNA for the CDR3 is TGTGCCAGCAGCTTGGTGATTGGGATCGGGGAGCTGTTTTTT.

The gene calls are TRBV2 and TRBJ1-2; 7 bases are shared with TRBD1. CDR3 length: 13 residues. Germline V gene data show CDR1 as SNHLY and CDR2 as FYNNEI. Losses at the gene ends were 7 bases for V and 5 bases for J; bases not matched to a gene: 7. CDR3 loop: CASNPTGPYGYTF. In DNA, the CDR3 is TGTGCCAGCAATCCGACAGGGCCTTATGGCTACACCTTC. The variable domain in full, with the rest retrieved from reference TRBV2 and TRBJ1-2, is EPEVTQTPSHQVTQMGQEVILRCVPISNHLYFYWYRQILGQKVEFLVSFYNNEISEKSEIFDDQFSVERPDGSNFTLKIRSTKLEDSAMYFCASNPTGPYGYTFGSGTRLTVV.

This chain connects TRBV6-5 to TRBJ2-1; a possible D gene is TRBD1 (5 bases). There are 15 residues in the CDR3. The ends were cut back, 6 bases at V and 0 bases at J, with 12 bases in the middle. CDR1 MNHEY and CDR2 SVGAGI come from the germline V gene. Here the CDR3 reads CASSLDTGSYNEQFF. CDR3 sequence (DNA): TGTGCCAGCAGCCTTGACACAGGCTCCTACAATGAGCAGTTCTTC.

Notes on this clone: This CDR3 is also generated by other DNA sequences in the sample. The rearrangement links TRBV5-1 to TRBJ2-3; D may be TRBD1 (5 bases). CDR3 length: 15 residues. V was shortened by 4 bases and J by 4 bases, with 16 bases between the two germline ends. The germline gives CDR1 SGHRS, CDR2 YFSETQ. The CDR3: CASSLGHPFSDTQYF. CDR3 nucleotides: TGCGCCAGCAGCCTGGGGCATCCGTTCTCAGATACGCAGTATTTT.

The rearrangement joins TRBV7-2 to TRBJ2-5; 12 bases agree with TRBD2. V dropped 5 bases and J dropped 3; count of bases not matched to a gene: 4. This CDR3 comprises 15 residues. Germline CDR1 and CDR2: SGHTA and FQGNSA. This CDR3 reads CASSPRLAGEETQYF. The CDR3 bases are TGTGCCAGCAGCCCGAGACTAGCGGGAGAAGAGACCCAGTACTTC.